What follows are 22 T cell receptor beta chains derived from one specimen sequenced in a study of post-analysis software for immune sequencing data. Findings and caveats of the study: Five or six TRBV segments, TRBV5-6, TRBV5-1 and TRBV20-1 among them, were found more frequent in patients than controls.

The antigens for these receptors are not known. The TCR beta cDNA libraries contained unique molecular identifiers. A single record per CDR3 protein comes from TCRdb applying MiXCR to the PCR reads. The table has some 370,000 distinct CDR3 sequences, roughly 35% seen once. Sequenced input: blood. These TCRs come from a girl aged 10 to 17 with multiple sclerosis.

The V and J genes are TRBV7-8 and TRBJ1-2; 10 bases align to TRBD1. The ends lost 5 bases at V and 7 bases at J; junction bases unmatched: 13. Germline CDR1 SGHVS, CDR2 FQNEAQ. The CDR3 is 16 amino acids. The CDR3 sequence is CASSPLSGTGVGGYTF. Here the CDR3 DNA reads TGTGCCAGCAGCCCACTCTCCGGGACAGGGGTAGGTGGCTACACCTTC.

This clonotype was detected only once. The junction and the germline gene differ at one end; a read error may be behind it. This chain joins TRBV10-3 and TRBJ1-1; no clear D. CDR1 and CDR2 from the germline V gene are ENHRY and SYGVKD. This CDR3 has 14 amino acids. The CDR3 DNA follows: TGTGCCATCAGGGAGTCGACGTGGGACACTGAAGCTTTCTTT. Translation gives CAIRESTWDTEAFF.

A few counts support this clonotype. This chain connects TRBV10-3 to TRBJ2-2, with TRBD1 as a possible D gene (6 bases). In germline, CDR1 is ENHRY, CDR2 SYGVKD. Between the trimmed V and J ends, which lost 10 bases and 6 bases, there was a span of 15 bases. This CDR3 is 13 amino acids long. As DNA, the CDR3 is TGTGCCAGCAATTCAGGGGTTCCCGGGGAGCTGTTTTTT. Its translation: CASNSGVPGELFF.

The V and J genes are TRBV5-1 and TRBJ1-2; TRBD1 might be the D (6 bases). Trimming cost V 0 bases and J 8 bases, with 11 bases left between them. Germline CDR1 reads SGHRS; CDR2 reads YFSETQ. The CDR3 covers 13 residues. The CDR3 sequence is CASSLEGRGGYTF. DNA for the CDR3: TGCGCCAGCAGCTTGGAAGGCAGGGGCGGCTACACCTTC.

V and J are TRBV28 and TRBJ1-4; 8 bases are a match to TRBD1. CDR3 length equals 19 residues. Looked up from germline, CDR1 is MDHEN and CDR2 is SYDVKM. With V trimmed by 6 bases and J by 3 bases, 18 bases remained unmatched. The CDR3: CASSRALGTGLSSNEKLFF. CDR3 nucleotides: TGTGCCAGCAGCCGAGCTTTGGGGACAGGACTTTCTTCTAATGAAAAACTGTTTTTT.

Remarks on this clonotype: The junction differs from germline at one of its ends, possibly a read error. The chain combines TRBV7-3 with TRBJ1-6, with 7 positions matching TRBD1. Germline V CDR1 and CDR2: SGHTA, FQGTGA. The CDR3 is made up of 14 amino acids. The CDR3 reads CASSPGTANSSLHF. CDR3 DNA sequence: TGTGCCAGCAGCCCCGGGACAGCGAATTCATCCCTCCACTTT.

The J gene is TRBJ2-7, the V gene TRBV28, with TRBD1 identical over 7 bases. CDR3 size: 15 residues. V shed 1 base, J shed 4 bases, and the junction held 7 bases outside the gene matches. Germline CDR1 MDHEN, CDR2 SYDVKM. DNA for the CDR3: TGTGCCAGCAGTTTATTGGGGACAGTATTTTACGAGCAGTACTTC. Encoded protein: CASSLLGTVFYEQYF.

The V and J genes are TRBV7-9 and TRBJ2-3, with D tentatively TRBD2 (6 bases). This CDR3 contains 18 residues. V dropped 5 bases and J dropped 2 bases, with 23 bases sitting between them. Germline lookup yields CDR1 SEHNR and CDR2 FQNEAQ (reference sequence). CDR3 nucleotides: TGTGCCAGCAGCCGCACTTACCGGGACTCCAAAAACACAGATACGCAGTATTTT. Its protein is CASSRTYRDSKNTDTQYF.

This clonotype turned up a few times. The CDR3: CASRREGAAKNIQYF. CDR3 nucleotide sequence: TGTGCCAGCAGGAGAGAGGGAGCAGCCAAAAACATTCAGTACTTC. The chain employs TRBV6-5 and TRBJ2-4; the D gene is possibly TRBD2 (5 bases). V shed 6 bases and J shed 0 bases, with 12 bases lying between them. Germline V gives CDR1 MNHEY, CDR2 SVGAGI. This CDR3 contains 15 residues.

V usage is TRBV29-1 and J usage is TRBJ1-1, with D unclear. In germline, CDR1 is SQVTM, CDR2 ANQGSEA. V was trimmed by 3 bases and J by 0 bases, leaving 5 bases between them. This CDR3 has 12 residues. This chain's CDR3 is CSVDGVNTEAFF. CDR3 nucleotides: TGCAGCGTTGATGGAGTGAACACTGAAGCTTTCTTT.

This clonotype was picked up a small number of times. This chain uses TRBV4-3 with TRBJ2-7, with a weak D call TRBD2 (6 bases). V shed 5 bases and J shed 0 bases, with 17 bases lying between them. The CDR3 covers 16 residues. Germline CDR1 LGHNA, CDR2 YSLEER. CDR3 nucleotides: TGCGCCAGCAGCATCTCTCGGAGGGCAAGCTCCTACGAGCAGTACTTC. The encoded protein is CASSISRRASSYEQYF.

Note on this clonotype: Relative to the germline gene, one junction end is altered; a read error may explain this. The chain uses TRBV5-1 and TRBJ2-1; TRBD2 is a possible D gene (6 bases). Germline CDR1 is SGHRS and CDR2 is YFSETQ. This CDR3 contains 13 residues. This CDR3 is CTSSLRRGEEQFF. The CDR3, as DNA: TGCACCAGCAGCTTGAGGCGGGGAGAGGAGCAGTTCTTC.

The table lists this clonotype with many counts. The chain employs TRBV29-1 and TRBJ2-1, with 7 bases identical to TRBD1. Germline CDR1 SQVTM, CDR2 ANQGSEA. Losses at the gene ends were 7 bases for V and 4 bases for J; bases not matched to a gene: 4. The length of the CDR3 is 12 residues. The CDR3 region has the DNA TGCAGCGGTGGGACAGATTACAATGAGCAGTTCTTC. It translates to CSGGTDYNEQFF.

This clonotype was seen a handful of times. V usage is TRBV15 and J usage is TRBJ2-1; D is ambiguous. This CDR3 region has 14 residues. Between the trimmed V and J ends, which lost 1 base and 7 bases, there was a span of 11 bases. The germline V gene has CDR1 LNHNV and CDR2 YYDKDF (reference sequence). CDR3 nucleotide sequence: TGTGCCACCAGCAGAGCCACGAACGGGAATGAGCAGTTCTTC. Translation gives CATSRATNGNEQFF.

The CDR3 region is CASSLRGGQGRGETQYF. CDR3 DNA sequence: TGTGCCAGCAGCTTACGCGGGGGACAGGGGAGAGGGGAGACCCAGTACTTC. The rearrangement links TRBV7-2 to TRBJ2-7, with 10 nucleotides matching TRBD1. With the DNA end fitting TRBJ2-5 better, the J assignment may be wrong. The CDR3 is made up of 17 amino acids. Germline V gene sequence: CDR1 SGHTA, CDR2 FQGNSA.

This clonotype has a handful of counts. This chain connects TRBV11-2 to TRBJ2-1; D is unclear. Trimming took 3 bases from V and 9 from J, leaving 9 bases between them. The germline V gene encodes CDR1 SGHAT and CDR2 FQNNGV. The CDR3 is made up of 12 amino acids. CDR3: CASSFRGPEQFF. In DNA, the CDR3 is TGTGCCAGCAGCTTCAGAGGTCCTGAGCAGTTCTTC.

The CDR3, as DNA: TGTGCCAGCAGCTTGACTCAGAGCACAGATACGCAGTATTTT. This codes for CASSLTQSTDTQYF. The rearrangement uses TRBV5-5 and TRBJ2-3, with D unclear. Germline CDR1 is SGHKS and CDR2 is YYEKEE (reference sequence). With 1 base removed from V and 0 bases from J, the gap between germline ends came to 6 bases. The CDR3 has 14 residues.

This clonotype has only one observation. The chain joins TRBV7-4 to TRBJ1-4; no reliable D call. Germline assignment: CDR1 SGHVT and CDR2 SQSDAQ. The length of the CDR3 is 16 residues. Trimming removed 6 bases at V and 4 bases at J, with 18 bases between. The DNA of the CDR3 is TGTGCCAGCAGTCGGGCCCCGGGGTCTCGTAATGAAAAACTGTTTTTT. It encodes CASSRAPGSRNEKLFF.

This clonotype came up a few times. The gene calls are TRBV9 and TRBJ2-3; 9 bases fit TRBD2. Germline CDR1 reads SGDLS; CDR2 reads YYNGEE. This CDR3 has 16 amino acids. V trimming: 0 bases; J trimming: 2 bases; junction bases outside the gene matches: 4. As DNA, the CDR3 is TGTGCCAGCAGCGTAGGTGCGGGGGGGCCCACAGATACGCAGTATTTT. This gives the protein CASSVGAGGPTDTQYF.

This clonotype was counted ten times or more. J is TRBJ2-5 and V is TRBV20-1; 15 bases are a match to TRBD2. The V segment lost 5 bases and the J segment 3 bases; nucleotides outside the gene matches: 7. CDR3 length: 16 residues. Germline CDR1 DFQATT, CDR2 SNEGSKA (reference sequence). The CDR3 region is CSAGGLAGGIEETQYF. DNA for the CDR3: TGCAGTGCTGGGGGACTAGCGGGGGGCATCGAAGAGACCCAGTACTTC.

The chain employs TRBV12-3 or TRBV12-4 and TRBJ2-7, with TRBD2 matching 14 bases. The CDR3 is 15 residues long. J gave up 2 bases and V 7 bases, and 4 bases lay outside the gene matches. CDR3 sequence reads: CASNSGLAGAYEQYF. In nucleotides, the CDR3 is TGTGCCAGCAACTCGGGACTAGCGGGAGCCTACGAGCAGTACTTC.

The V call is TRBV20-1, the J call TRBJ2-7; D uncertain. This CDR3 contains 13 residues. Looked up from germline, CDR1 is DFQATT and CDR2 is SNEGSKA (reference sequence). The germline V and J ends were trimmed by 0 bases and 1 base, with 7 bases remaining between them. The CDR3: CSARDSGSYEQYF. DNA for the CDR3: TGCAGTGCTAGAGATTCTGGGTCCTACGAGCAGTACTTC.